These 30 T cell receptor beta chains were all obtained from the same sample, sequenced in a study of T cells in Graves' hyperthyroidism and ophthalmopathy. TCR beta CDR3 regions were amplified from RNA. The primer set for the first-round RT-PCR of the TCR CDR3 was HTBI. TCRdb redid the calling of the multiplex PCR reads with MiXCR, one entry per CDR3 protein. The sample includes more than 500,000 distinct CDR3 sequences, 15% to 20% of them seen just once. Sequencing used blood. The receptors originated from a woman in her twenties or thirties with Graves' ophthalmopathy.

This clonotype was counted at least ten times. The chain combines TRBV19 with TRBJ2-7; D call uncertain. Germline-derived CDR1 and CDR2 are LNHDA and SQIVND (reference sequence). The V and J ends lost 5 bases and 2 bases respectively, with 13 bases between them. The CDR3 length is 14 residues. The CDR3: CASSLTSRTYEQYF. The CDR3 DNA reads TGTGCCAGTAGTTTGACATCGCGGACCTACGAGCAGTACTTC.

This clonotype was counted many times. This rearrangement joins TRBV27 to TRBJ2-5, with 12 positions matching TRBD2. Looked up from germline, CDR1 is MNHEY and CDR2 is SMNVEV (reference sequence). The CDR3 extends over 15 amino acids. The junction had 4 bases not matched to a gene; V was cut back by 4 bases and J by 4 bases. In DNA, the CDR3 is TGTGCCAGCAGTTCCTCGGGACTAGCGGGAGAGACCCAGTACTTC. Amino acid sequence: CASSSSGLAGETQYF.

The table lists this clonotype with a count of one. A much larger clone is a single base away; this may be a read error. V usage is TRBV28 and J usage is TRBJ2-1; 11 positions agree with TRBD1. Germline V gives CDR1 MDHEN, CDR2 SYDVKM. There are 15 residues in the CDR3. The CDR3 DNA reads as TGTGCCAGCAGCCCACTAAGGACAGGGGGCGATGAGCAGCTCTTC. Residues: CASSPLRTGGDEQLF.

This clonotype was picked up many times. The J gene is TRBJ1-2, the V gene TRBV9; D is uncertain. CDR3 length: 15 amino acids. V was clipped by 0 bases and J by 0 bases, with 9 bases between them. The germline gives CDR1 SGDLS, CDR2 YYNGEE. The CDR3 DNA reads TGTGCCAGCAGCGTAGAGGCCAGCCCTAACTATGGCTACACCTTC. Translated: CASSVEASPNYGYTF.

Only a few counts were recorded for this clonotype. The chain couples TRBV20-1 to TRBJ2-1; possible D gene TRBD2, 5 bases. The CDR3 runs 15 residues. With 1 base removed from V and 1 base from J, the gap between germline ends came to 11 bases. In germline, CDR1 is DFQATT, CDR2 SNEGSKA (reference sequence). Written as DNA, the CDR3 is TGCAGTGCTAGAGTTGCGGGTCTTTCCTACAATGAGCAGTTCTTC. Protein sequence: CSARVAGLSYNEQFF.

This chain uses TRBV7-9 with TRBJ2-4; unclear D gene. The germline V and J ends were trimmed by 2 bases and 7 bases, with 6 bases remaining between them. The CDR3 has 12 amino acids. Germline lookup yields CDR1 SEHNR and CDR2 FQNEAQ (reference sequence). The CDR3 nucleotides are TGTGCCAGCAGCTTATATGACAACATTCAGTACTTC. Translation gives CASSLYDNIQYF.

This clonotype showed up many times. The gene calls are TRBV20-1 and TRBJ2-4, with D unclear. Trimming left V 0 bases short and J 8 bases short, with 11 bases between. Germline V gene data show CDR1 as DFQATT and CDR2 as SNEGSKA (reference sequence). This CDR3 region has 13 residues. The CDR3 DNA follows: TGCAGTGCTAGAGATATGGGTTGGGACATTCAGTACTTC. This sequence encodes CSARDMGWDIQYF.

V usage is TRBV9 and J usage is TRBJ2-1; 9 bases map to TRBD2. The germline CDR1 and CDR2 sequences are SGDLS and YYNGEE. Losses at the gene ends were 0 bases for V and 8 bases for J; bases not matched to a gene: 12. The CDR3 consists of 17 residues. CDR3 coding DNA: TGTGCCAGCAGCGTAGACGAGCGGGAGGAAAAGGGGGATGAGCAGTTCTTC. Amino acid sequence: CASSVDEREEKGDEQFF.

The chain is built from TRBV29-1 and TRBJ2-2; D is uncertain. V gave up 6 bases and J gave up 8 bases, with 10 bases separating them. Looked up from germline, CDR1 is SQVTM and CDR2 is ANQGSEA. The CDR3 runs to 11 residues. CDR3 residues: CSVLRRGELFF. Written as DNA, the CDR3 is TGCAGCGTCTTACGGCGGGGGGAGCTGTTTTTT.

This rearrangement joins TRBV9 to TRBJ1-1; D gene uncertain. V lost 0 bases and J lost 1, with 10 bases in between. In germline, CDR1 is SGDLS, CDR2 YYNGEE. The CDR3 runs 15 residues. As DNA, the CDR3 is TGTGCCAGCAGCGTAGCTGGGGTAACGAACACTGAAGCTTTCTTT. It specifies CASSVAGVTNTEAFF.

This chain uses TRBV4-2 with TRBJ2-7; D gene unclear. With 0 bases removed from V and 6 bases from J, the gap between germline ends came to 15 bases. Germline V gives CDR1 LGHNA, CDR2 YNFKEQ. The CDR3 spans 15 residues. The CDR3 loop is CASSQDIRVLGEQYF. The CDR3 coding sequence is TGTGCCAGCAGCCAAGATATTAGGGTTCTGGGCGAGCAGTACTTC.

This clonotype was found a few times. The chain links TRBV19 to TRBJ1-5, with a weak D call TRBD1 (6 bases). CDR1 and CDR2 from the germline V gene are LNHDA and SQIVND (reference sequence). The CDR3 covers 16 residues. V lost 4 bases and J 7 bases, leaving 20 bases between the germline ends. CDR3 nucleotide sequence: TGTGCCAGTAGTACACAATTTACCAGGGGAGGGCAGCCCCAGCATTTT. This encodes CASSTQFTRGGQPQHF.

The genes are TRBV7-9 and TRBJ2-5, with D possibly being TRBD1 (5 bases). The ends were cut back, 6 bases at V and 2 bases at J, with 13 bases in the middle. This CDR3 is 14 amino acids long. Germline CDR1 SEHNR, CDR2 FQNEAQ (reference sequence). The CDR3 loop is CASSPTGNQETQYF. Written as DNA, the CDR3 is TGTGCCAGCAGTCCTACAGGAAATCAAGAGACCCAGTACTTC.

This chain links TRBV19 with TRBJ2-1; perhaps TRBD2 as D (6 bases). The germline V and J ends were trimmed by 7 bases and 10 bases, with 11 bases remaining between them. The V gene's germline CDR1 is LNHDA and CDR2 SQIVND (reference sequence). The CDR3 consists of 11 residues. The CDR3 spells CASKRGAEQFF. CDR3 in DNA: TGTGCCAGTAAACGCGGGGCCGAGCAGTTCTTC. Combining the CDR3 with reference TRBV19 and TRBJ2-1 gives the whole variable domain DGGITQSPKYLFRKEGQNVTLSCEQNLNHDAMYWYRQDPGQGLRLIYYSQIVNDFQKGDIAEGYSVSREKKESFPLTVTSAQKNPTAFYLCASKRGAEQFFGPGTRLTVL.

This clonotype has just a few counts. The V and J genes are TRBV20-1 and TRBJ2-1, with TRBD2 as a possible D gene (7 bases). Looked up from germline, CDR1 is DFQATT and CDR2 is SNEGSKA (reference sequence). Trimming left V 0 bases short and J 7 bases short, with 19 bases between. The length of the CDR3 is 16 residues. DNA for the CDR3: TGCAGTGCTAGAGACGGAGGGGGAGGGCCGTGGAATGAGCAGTTCTTC. This gives the protein CSARDGGGGPWNEQFF.

The V and J genes are TRBV29-1 and TRBJ1-2, with 9 bases lining up with TRBD1. This CDR3 has 12 amino acids. The V gene's germline CDR1 is SQVTM and CDR2 ANQGSEA. Trimming removed 6 bases from V and 6 bases from J; junction bases left unmatched: 5. The CDR3 spells CSVGQGKDGYTF. CDR3 sequence (DNA): TGCAGCGTAGGACAGGGGAAAGATGGCTACACCTTC.

This clonotype came up many times. The CDR3 here is CASSPVGGPGANVLTF. CDR3 coding DNA: TGTGCCAGCAGCCCCGTTGGGGGTCCTGGGGCCAACGTCCTGACTTTC. This chain joins TRBV13 and TRBJ2-6; D is possibly TRBD1 or TRBD2 (5 bases each). This CDR3 contains 16 residues. Germline CDR1 is PRHDT and CDR2 is FYEKMQ (reference sequence). V was pared by 5 bases and J by 2 bases, with 13 bases between.

The chain combines TRBV20-1 with TRBJ2-7; a possible D gene is TRBD1 (5 bases). The CDR3 extends over 13 amino acids. V lost 5 bases and J 3 bases, leaving 14 bases between the germline ends. Germline loops: CDR1 DFQATT, CDR2 SNEGSKA (reference sequence). CDR3 sequence reads: CSARPPDSYEQYF. In DNA, the CDR3 is TGCAGTGCTCGTCCGCCCGACAGCTACGAGCAGTACTTC.

The gene calls are TRBV28 and TRBJ2-7; 9 bases are shared with TRBD1. V dropped 5 bases and J dropped 2; count of bases not matched to a gene: 7. Germline CDR1 reads MDHEN; CDR2 reads SYDVKM. The length of the CDR3 is 15 residues. The CDR3 coding sequence is TGTGCCAGCAGTACATCCCGGGACAGGGCCTACGAGCAGTACTTC. Its protein product is CASSTSRDRAYEQYF.

This clonotype was observed many times. The chain joins TRBV20-1 to TRBJ2-7, with 8 bases aligning to TRBD1. The V gene end was trimmed by 1 base and the J gene end by 2 bases; junction bases not matched to a gene: 7. This CDR3 is 15 amino acids long. The germline V gene encodes CDR1 DFQATT and CDR2 SNEGSKA (reference sequence). DNA for the CDR3: TGCAGTGCTAGAGCCCCAGGACAGGGACCCTACGAGCAGTACTTC. Translation gives CSARAPGQGPYEQYF.

The gene calls are TRBV19 and TRBJ2-1; tentative D call: TRBD1 (6 bases). The germline V gene has CDR1 LNHDA and CDR2 SQIVND (reference sequence). CDR3 length: 14 residues. The V and J ends lost 0 bases and 5 bases respectively, with 8 bases between them. CDR3 amino acids: CASSIDTGNNEQFF. For the CDR3, the DNA is TGTGCCAGTAGTATAGATACAGGGAACAATGAGCAGTTCTTC.

This clonotype was counted many times. The chain recombines TRBV3-1 with TRBJ2-2; TRBD2 matches 7 bases. This CDR3 contains 17 residues. CDR1 and CDR2 (germline): LGHDT, YNNKEL (reference sequence). The V and J ends lost 1 base and 0 bases, in that order; junction bases with no gene match: 5. The CDR3 reads CASSQVVAGANTGELFF. In DNA, the CDR3 is TGTGCCAGCAGCCAAGTGGTGGCGGGGGCGAACACCGGGGAGCTGTTTTTT.

This clonotype was seen many times. The V call is TRBV6-1, the J call TRBJ1-5; D perhaps matches TRBD1 (6 bases). Germline-derived CDR1 and CDR2 are MNHNS and SASEGT. This CDR3 is built from 14 residues. V lost 6 bases to trimming and J lost 7 bases, with 16 bases between them. The DNA of the CDR3 is TGTGCCAGCAGGGGGGATATGGGGGGCCAGCCCCAGCATTTT. Its protein is CASRGDMGGQPQHF.

In its sample, this clonotype was seen a few times. The chain is built from TRBV7-9 and TRBJ2-2, with 8 positions matching TRBD2. CDR3 length equals 12 residues. The ends lost 10 bases at V and 6 bases at J; junction bases unmatched: 4. From germline, CDR1 is SEHNR and CDR2 FQNEAQ (reference sequence). Here the CDR3 DNA reads TGTGCCACTACAGCGGGAGCCGGGGAGCTGTTTTTT. Translating it yields CATTAGAGELFF.

The V and J genes are TRBV2 and TRBJ1-1, with 8 bases identical to TRBD1. From germline, CDR1 is SNHLY and CDR2 FYNNEI. V lost 5 bases to trimming and J lost 9 bases; unmatched junction nucleotides: 8. This CDR3 contains 13 residues. Here the CDR3 DNA reads TGTGCCAGCAGTACTCCGGGACAGGAAAAAGCTTTCTTT. Protein product: CASSTPGQEKAFF.

Remarks on this clonotype: A single base separates this from a much larger clone, so it may be a read error. The genes are TRBV12-5 and TRBJ2-1; D ambiguous. This CDR3 contains 15 residues. Germline CDR1 reads LGHNT; CDR2 reads FRNRAP. The CDR3 region is CASGLGMGNYNERFF. DNA for the CDR3: TGTGCTAGTGGTTTGGGTATGGGTAACTACAATGAGCGGTTCTTC.

The chain has TRBV25-1 and TRBJ1-4; D is perhaps TRBD1 (6 bases). The CDR3 extends over 15 amino acids. The germline V gene encodes CDR1 MGHDK and CDR2 SYGVNS. The germline V and J ends were trimmed by 0 bases and 7 bases, with 12 bases remaining between them. This CDR3 reads CASSEYVGAGEKLFF. The DNA of the CDR3 is TGTGCCAGCAGTGAATATGTGGGGGCTGGTGAAAAACTGTTTTTT.

The sample holds many counts of this clonotype. V usage is TRBV20-1 and J usage is TRBJ2-7; 7 positions agree with TRBD2. The junction had 9 bases not matched to a gene; V was cut back by 4 bases and J by 0 bases. The CDR3 loop spans 15 amino acids. Germline CDR1 and CDR2: DFQATT and SNEGSKA (reference sequence). Here the CDR3 DNA reads TGCAGTGCTACCGCCCTAGCGGAGTCCTCCTACGAGCAGTACTTC. Amino acids: CSATALAESSYEQYF.

This clonotype showed up many times. Written as DNA, the CDR3 is TGCAGCGTGGGACTAGCGGGAGCCCGAGGCGGGGATACGCAGTATTTT. This codes for CSVGLAGARGGDTQYF. The chain uses TRBV29-1 and TRBJ2-3, with 14 bases that match TRBD2. J gave up 6 bases and V 6 bases, and 11 bases lay outside the gene matches. This CDR3 spans 16 amino acids. Per the germline V gene, CDR1 is SQVTM and CDR2 is ANQGSEA.

The rearrangement joins TRBV29-1 to TRBJ2-7, with 8 bases aligning to TRBD1. The length of the CDR3 is 13 residues. The V and J ends lost 5 bases and 3 bases, in that order; junction bases with no gene match: 6. Germline V gene data show CDR1 as SQVTM and CDR2 as ANQGSEA. CDR3 nucleotides: TGCAGCGTTCATGGACAGGGAGACTACGAGCAGTACTTC. Its protein is CSVHGQGDYEQYF.